The 30 T cell receptor beta chains listed next were all sequenced from one sample in a study of blood T cell repertoires in COVID-19. Clones were sequenced by immunoSEQ multiplex PCR, and TCRdb holds only the in-frame ones, with some missing. The data hold about 170,000 clones, with about 88% observed a single time. The specimen was peripheral blood. The receptors come from a woman aged 80 or over in a cohort sampled during active or convalescent COVID-19.

The chain uses TRBV7-2 and TRBJ1-5; 7 bases fit TRBD1. Germline CDR1 and CDR2: SGHTA and FQGNSA. With V trimmed by 3 bases and J by 0 bases, 5 bases remained unmatched. The CDR3 runs to 16 residues. The CDR3 nucleotides are TGTGCCAGCAGCTTGCAGGGGGGCAATAGCAATCAGCCCCAGCATTTT. Its translation is CASSLQGGNSNQPQHF.

This rearrangement joins TRBV28 to TRBJ1-2; 8 nucleotides line up with TRBD1. This CDR3 has 15 amino acids. Germline V lookup: CDR1 MDHEN, CDR2 SYDVKM. The V gene end was trimmed by 5 bases and the J gene end by 4 bases; junction bases not matched to a gene: 9. As DNA, the CDR3 is TGTGCCAGCAGTCCTCCAAACAGGGGGAGCTATGGCTACACCTTC. Amino acid sequence: CASSPPNRGSYGYTF.

The V call is TRBV29-1, the J call TRBJ2-5, with D perhaps matching TRBD2 (6 bases). This CDR3 has 14 amino acids. The germline V gene has CDR1 SQVTM and CDR2 ANQGSEA. V was trimmed by 1 base and J by 7 bases, leaving 16 bases between them. CDR3 residues: CSVEADGMRGTQYF. CDR3 DNA: TGCAGCGTTGAAGCCGACGGCATGCGGGGGACCCAGTACTTC.

The V call is TRBV6-5, the J call TRBJ2-2, with D unclear. Germline-derived CDR1 and CDR2 are MNHEY and SVGAGI. The CDR3 is 15 amino acids. The ends were cut back, 7 bases at V and 3 bases at J, with 15 bases in the middle. The chain's CDR3 is CASKYQQTYTGELFF. The CDR3 DNA is TGTGCCAGCAAATACCAACAGACATACACCGGGGAGCTGTTTTTT.

The chain joins TRBV11-3 to TRBJ1-6, with 8 bases that match TRBD1. CDR1 SGHNT and CDR2 YENEEA come from the germline V gene. The CDR3 consists of 14 residues. The V and J ends lost 5 bases and 7 bases, in that order; junction bases with no gene match: 4. As DNA, the CDR3 is TGTGCCAGCAGCCCGGGACAGGAGAATTCACCCCTCCACTTT. The encoded protein is CASSPGQENSPLHF.

This chain uses TRBV7-6 with TRBJ1-2, with D maybe TRBD1 (5 bases). V was pared by 2 bases and J by 8 bases, with 21 bases between. Looked up from germline, CDR1 is SGHVS and CDR2 is FNYEAQ. The CDR3 is 16 amino acids. The CDR3 DNA reads TGTGCCAGCAGCTTAACTCGGGAGCTGGGGGATAGGGGCTACACCTTC. This sequence encodes CASSLTRELGDRGYTF.

The V gene is TRBV7-2, the J gene TRBJ1-3, with 10 positions matching TRBD1. Looked up from germline, CDR1 is SGHTA and CDR2 is FQGNSA. CDR3 length: 16 amino acids. The V segment lost 3 bases and the J segment 2 bases; nucleotides outside the gene matches: 4. CDR3 sequence: CASSFRTGGAGNTIYF. CDR3 DNA: TGTGCCAGCAGCTTCCGGACAGGGGGGGCTGGAAACACCATATATTTT.

J is TRBJ1-4 and V is TRBV6-6, with D maybe TRBD1 (5 bases). There are 15 residues in the CDR3. The V gene's germline CDR1 is MNHNY and CDR2 SVGAGI (reference sequence). V was clipped by 2 bases and J by 8 bases, with 15 bases between them. CDR3 DNA sequence: TGTGCCAGCAGTTACCCGGGACGGGGGAGCGAAAAACTGTTTTTT. As protein: CASSYPGRGSEKLFF.

The table lists this clone with a few counts. The chain combines TRBV21-1 with TRBJ2-7; TRBD1, the table's D call, lacks a check against the DNA. TRBV21-1 has pseudogene status. CDR3 length: 16 residues. DNA for the CDR3: TGTGCCAGCAGCAAATCCCAGCAGGCCTCCCCCTACGAGCAGTACGTC. As protein: CASSKSQQASPYEQYV.

This clone showed up just a few times. The chain employs TRBV3-1 (or the pseudogene TRBV3-2) and TRBJ2-7; TRBD1 agrees at 8 bases. Trimming took 6 bases from V and 7 from J; bases not matched to a gene: 11. CDR1 and CDR2 from the germline V gene are LGHDT and YNNKEL (reference sequence). The length of the CDR3 is 14 residues. CDR3 loop: CASRIGQGPREQYV. Here the CDR3 DNA reads TGTGCCAGCAGAATAGGACAGGGACCTAGGGAGCAGTACGTC.

The gene calls are TRBV10-1 and TRBJ1-4; a possible D gene is TRBD1 (6 bases). CDR1 and CDR2 from the germline V gene are WNHNN and SYGVQD (reference sequence). The CDR3 runs 16 residues. V was cut by 0 bases and J by 3 bases, with 11 bases left in between. The CDR3 loop is CASSESAGAANEKLFF. CDR3 nucleotide sequence: TGCGCCAGCAGTGAGTCCGCGGGGGCGGCTAATGAAAAACTGTTTTTT.

V is TRBV5-1 and J is TRBJ1-6; D perhaps matches TRBD1 (5 bases). Trimming stripped 4 bases from V and 7 bases from J, with 9 bases between. Per germline, CDR1 SGHRS and CDR2 YFSETQ. This CDR3 has 13 amino acids. CDR3 sequence (DNA): TGCGCCAGCAGCGGGGGGGACAATTCACCCCTCCACTTT. The encoded protein is CASSGGDNSPLHF.

This clone has only one observation. This CDR3 is also generated by other DNA sequences in the sample. The chain combines TRBV5-4 with TRBJ1-3, with D perhaps matching TRBD1 (5 bases). Germline lookup yields CDR1 SGHNT and CDR2 YYREEE (reference sequence). This CDR3 is 15 amino acids long. The V gene lost 4 bases and the J gene lost 0 bases, with 11 bases spanning the gap. CDR3 coding DNA: TGTGCCAGCAGCCTCGACAGACCCTCTGGAAACACCATATATTTT. It translates to CASSLDRPSGNTIYF.

The genes are TRBV3-1 (or the pseudogene TRBV3-2) and TRBJ2-2, with 10 bases aligning to TRBD1. The CDR3 length is 16 residues. Trimming took 4 bases from V and 6 from J; bases not matched to a gene: 8. Germline CDR1 LGHDT, CDR2 YNNKEL (reference sequence). The CDR3 here is CASSPLPGQGPGELFF. CDR3 nucleotides: TGTGCCAGCAGCCCCCTGCCGGGACAGGGGCCCGGGGAGCTGTTTTTT.

This clone has more than one count but fewer than ten. This sequence joins TRBV11-3 and TRBJ2-5, with TRBD2 matching over 9 bases. Germline CDR1 and CDR2: SGHNT and YENEEA. This CDR3 spans 16 amino acids. V gave up 3 bases and J gave up 0 bases; unmatched junction bases: 5. This chain's CDR3 is CASSFGLAGYQETQYF. CDR3 DNA: TGTGCCAGCAGCTTTGGGCTAGCGGGGTACCAAGAGACCCAGTACTTC.

J is TRBJ2-1 and V is TRBV9; TRBD2 aligns across 13 bases. V shed 3 bases and J 4 bases; nucleotides not matched to a gene: 4. CDR3 length equals 16 residues. The germline V gene has CDR1 SGDLS and CDR2 YYNGEE. The CDR3 spells CASSDETSGGYNEQFF. In DNA, the CDR3 is TGTGCCAGCAGCGACGAGACTAGCGGGGGGTACAATGAGCAGTTCTTC.

This clone was detected a few times. This chain uses TRBV19 with TRBJ1-1; D remains ambiguous. Germline V gene data show CDR1 as LNHDA and CDR2 as SQIVND (reference sequence). The length of the CDR3 is 14 residues. V lost 4 bases, J lost 0 bases, and 9 bases lay in between. CDR3 nucleotides: TGTGCCAGTAGTAATTTAGCCTTGAACACTGAAGCTTTCTTT. It is translated as CASSNLALNTEAFF.

The chain combines TRBV30 with TRBJ1-1, with D possibly matching TRBD1 (5 bases). The CDR3 runs to 13 residues. Per germline, CDR1 GTSNPN and CDR2 SVGIG (reference sequence). Trimming cost V 0 bases and J 1 base, with 6 bases left between them. This CDR3 is CAWSVQENTEAFF. The CDR3 DNA reads as TGTGCCTGGAGTGTACAGGAGAACACTGAAGCTTTCTTT.

This clone was recorded only once. The rearrangement joins TRBV3-1 (or the pseudogene TRBV3-2) to TRBJ1-4; D unresolved. V gave up 4 bases and J gave up 0 bases, with 6 bases separating them. The CDR3 covers 14 residues. CDR1 and CDR2 (germline): LGHDT, YNNKEL (reference sequence). The CDR3 sequence: CASSLSSTNEKLFF. The CDR3 bases are TGTGCCAGCAGCCTTTCATCAACTAATGAAAAACTGTTTTTT.

This chain uses TRBV28 with TRBJ1-5, with D maybe TRBD1 (5 bases). CDR3 length: 15 amino acids. V shed 8 bases and J shed 0 bases, with 14 bases lying between them. CDR1 and CDR2 from the germline V gene are MDHEN and SYDVKM. The CDR3 loop is CASGNYRNSNQPQHF. CDR3 bases: TGTGCCAGCGGAAACTACAGGAATAGCAATCAGCCCCAGCATTTT.

The V gene is TRBV6-1, the J gene TRBJ1-5; no firm D call. The CDR3 totals 14 residues. V lost 6 bases and J lost 7, with 16 bases in between. The V gene's germline CDR1 is MNHNS and CDR2 SASEGT. The CDR3 sequence is CASRPTRDGQPQHF. The CDR3 nucleotides are TGTGCCAGCAGACCAACACGCGACGGGCAGCCCCAGCATTTT.

The chain has TRBV27 and TRBJ2-7; 7 bases are a match to TRBD2. The CDR3 spans 14 residues. V lost 2 bases, J lost 3 bases, and 4 bases stayed unmatched. Per the germline V gene, CDR1 is MNHEY and CDR2 is SMNVEV (reference sequence). CDR3 region: CASSLNGGSYEQYF. In nucleotides, the CDR3 is TGTGCCAGCAGTTTAAACGGGGGGAGCTACGAGCAGTACTTC.

The chain recombines TRBV6-6 with TRBJ2-2; D is ambiguous. This CDR3 is built from 14 residues. V was trimmed by 2 bases and J by 7 bases, leaving 11 bases between them. Germline lookup yields CDR1 MNHNY and CDR2 SVGAGI (reference sequence). CDR3 sequence: CASSYGERHGELFF. As DNA, the CDR3 is TGTGCCAGCAGTTACGGCGAGAGGCACGGGGAGCTGTTTTTT.

This rearrangement joins TRBV4-1 to TRBJ1-4; D is uncertain. This CDR3 is 14 amino acids long. The V end was cut by 6 bases, the J end by 5 bases, with 13 bases between. Germline V gene sequence: CDR1 MGHRA, CDR2 YSYEKL. In DNA, the CDR3 is TGCGCCAGCAGTAGCCCGAGGGAGAATGAAAAACTGTTTTTT. Amino acid sequence: CASSSPRENEKLFF.

The J gene is TRBJ2-7, the V gene TRBV6-5; 11 positions match TRBD1. V dropped 0 bases and J dropped 5; count of bases not matched to a gene: 3. Germline CDR1 and CDR2: MNHEY and SVGAGI. CDR3 length: 15 residues. The CDR3 DNA sequence: TGTGCCAGCAGTTACTCCCCGGACAGGGGGCACGAGCAGTACTTC. Amino acids: CASSYSPDRGHEQYF.

This clone was counted a single time. This chain uses TRBV19 with TRBJ1-1; 11 bases agree with TRBD1. This CDR3 comprises 17 residues. V lost 5 bases, J lost 2 bases, and 10 bases stayed unmatched. The germline CDR1 and CDR2 sequences are LNHDA and SQIVND (reference sequence). The CDR3 DNA follows: TGTGCCAGTAGTCGGAGATGGACAGGGGGCATCAACACTGAAGCTTTCTTT. This codes for CASSRRWTGGINTEAFF.

The rearrangement links TRBV6-5 to TRBJ1-5; D is undetermined. Trimming removed 2 bases from V and 6 bases from J, with 8 bases in between. CDR1 and CDR2 from the germline V gene are MNHEY and SVGAGI. The CDR3 runs to 13 residues. The CDR3 sequence: CASSYGEGQPQHF. CDR3 DNA: TGTGCCAGCAGTTACGGTGAGGGTCAGCCCCAGCATTTT.

This clone showed up just a few times. This chain uses TRBV10-1 with TRBJ2-7; 12 nucleotides agree with TRBD1. The CDR3 is 19 amino acids. Trimming at V came to 0 bases and at J to 4 bases, leaving 13 bases not matched to a gene. CDR1 and CDR2 from the germline V gene are WNHNN and SYGVQD (reference sequence). CDR3 sequence (DNA): TGCGCCAGCAGTGAGTCACCTTCTTGGGACAGGGGGCCCCTGTACGAGCAGTACGTC. This translates into CASSESPSWDRGPLYEQYV.

The genes are TRBV19 and TRBJ2-2; TRBD2 matches at 12 bases. Germline CDR1 and CDR2: LNHDA and SQIVND (reference sequence). The CDR3 is made up of 20 amino acids. V was clipped by 4 bases and J by 1 base; unmatched bases: 13. CDR3 sequence: CASSTPRPTTSGRNTGELFF. CDR3 nucleotide sequence: TGTGCCAGTAGTACTCCCAGGCCTACGACTAGCGGGAGGAACACCGGGGAGCTGTTTTTT.

J is TRBJ1-6 and V is TRBV18, with 8 bases that match TRBD1. V shed 5 bases, J shed 7 bases, and the junction held 4 bases outside the gene matches. This CDR3 contains 14 residues. Germline V gene sequence: CDR1 KGHSH, CDR2 LQKENI. The DNA of the CDR3 is TGTGCCAGCTCAGCTCAGGGGGCCAATTCACCCCTCCACTTT. Its protein product is CASSAQGANSPLHF.